This T cell receptor beta chain was sequenced in a study of T cells after yellow fever vaccination. Whole-study findings and limits: A faster peak, day 5 versus 15, was reached by the weaker secondary response.

A single record per CDR3 protein comes from TCRdb applying MiXCR to the 5' RACE reads. Here the sample spans around 350,000 distinct CDR3 sequences, about 6% being singletons. The CDR3 length is 14 residues. Germline V gene sequence: CDR1 DFQATT, CDR2 SNEGSKA (reference sequence). Trimming at V came to 6 bases and at J to 7 bases, leaving 9 bases not matched to a gene. On this clonotype: What it recognizes is unknown.

The receptor's source is a man aged 25 to 45 who received the YFV17D yellow fever vaccine. This chain uses TRBV20-1 with TRBJ2-7; TRBD2 matches 13 bases. The specimen comprised PBMCs, sampled 5 days after the yellow fever booster vaccination. DNA of the CDR3: TGCAGTGCAAGCGGGACTAGCGGGACTCAAGAGCAGTACTTC. Protein: CSASGTSGTQEQYF.